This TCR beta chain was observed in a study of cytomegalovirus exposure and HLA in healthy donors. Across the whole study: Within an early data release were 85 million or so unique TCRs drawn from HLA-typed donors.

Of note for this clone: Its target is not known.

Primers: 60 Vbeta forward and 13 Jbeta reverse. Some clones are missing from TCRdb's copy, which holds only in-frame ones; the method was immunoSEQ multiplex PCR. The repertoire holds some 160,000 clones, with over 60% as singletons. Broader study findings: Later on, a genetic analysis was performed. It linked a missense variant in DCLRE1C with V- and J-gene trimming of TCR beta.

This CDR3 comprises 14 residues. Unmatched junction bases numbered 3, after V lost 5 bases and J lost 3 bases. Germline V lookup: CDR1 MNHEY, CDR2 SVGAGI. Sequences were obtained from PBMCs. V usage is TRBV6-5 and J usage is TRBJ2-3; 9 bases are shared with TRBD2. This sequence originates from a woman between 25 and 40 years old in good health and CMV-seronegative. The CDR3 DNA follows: TGTGCCAGCAGTGCGGGACTAGCAACAGATACGCAGTATTTT. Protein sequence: CASSAGLATDTQYF.